This TCR beta chain was found in a study of cytomegalovirus exposure and HLA in healthy donors (TCRdb year 2017). Background on the whole study: An earlier analysis of about 560 of the donors reported approximately 280 Gb of sequence data and 117 million unique TCR beta sequences obtained from around 180 million T cells. An early release covering over 500 HLA-typed donors comprised 300 to 350 gigabases of sequencing data and around 85 million unique TCR sequences. Of the roughly 390 genotyped donors, roughly 80% were placed in the genetic ancestry cluster associated with self-reported Caucasian donors. The study was designed to test whether signatures of past pathogen exposure could be identified by cataloging public T cell receptors. The study used immunosequencing to profile the T cell repertoires of around 600 subjects and linked those repertoires to cytomegalovirus serostatus. Along with the roughly 670-subject first cohort, a separate validation cohort of around 120 different subjects was used. To predict cytomegalovirus infection status, the study combined high-throughput TCR immunosequencing, statistical association of individual TCRs with disease status, and machine learning. A later analysis re-examined previously published TCR beta repertoires from over 500 donors and added high-resolution HLA genotyping to investigate patterns of TCR occurrence. Rather than drawing on any new phenotypic data, the later analysis identified candidate immune exposures from TCR beta sequences and the way those sequences occurred across donors. In an earlier analysis of more than 550 of the donors, high-throughput TCR beta sequencing was used to judge whether each TCR beta V gene segment behaved as functional or pseudogenic. Donor age, sex, ethnicity and CMV serostatus were compiled alongside the repertoire data. Genome-wide SNP genotypes for about 60% of the 666 donors were used in a later genetic analysis, which treated that subset as a discovery cohort. Every discovery cohort repertoire had been produced on one sequencing platform. Class I and class II HLA loci were covered by the typing at four-digit resolution. The number of typed donors differed by locus: 629-630 for A, B, C, DRB1 and DQB1; roughly 510 for DQA1; 600 to 610 for DPA1; and roughly 490 for DPB1. About five DR-DQ haplotypes were treated as single units for association and clustering because of strong linkage in the cohort. On average, around 240,000 unique TCR beta nucleotide sequences were sequenced per donor among 300 to 500 genotyped donors of the cohort, with 15% to 20% of those sequences being non-productive. Here is what the overall study found, with its caveats: Cytomegalovirus status was reported to be diagnosed by the classifier with high specificity and sensitivity in both the original and validation cohorts. Some IMGT-functional V segments, including TRBV6-2 and TRBV6-3, could not be told apart with the 87-base-pair reads, so those segments were excluded. In a later analysis, the rate of TCR association differed among HLA loci, with DRB1 alleles having the most associated TCRs and HLA-C alleles having the fewest. In a later genetic analysis, a missense DCLRE1C variant was associated with V-gene and J-gene trimming of TCR beta chains, and the association was replicated in an independent cohort. In vitro tests confirmed that a few of the cytomegalovirus-associated TCR beta chains recognize cytomegalovirus antigens. A further reported finding was that TCR beta sequences accurately predicted the HLA-A and HLA-B alleles for most subjects in the first cohort. In a later analysis, HLA-associated TCR beta chains were found to be more clonally expanded and to have lower generation probabilities than equally common non-associated chains. The earlier analysis of 587 of the donors excluded seventeen rarely observed V segments, including chromosome 9 orphons, because counts were too low. A cluster of highly shared sequence variants was judged likely to represent a technical artifact of the sequencing pipeline. In a later analysis, over 15,000 TCR beta sequences were associated with specific HLA alleles at a false discovery rate of 0.05. In an earlier analysis of 500 to 650 of the donors, most TCR beta V segments appeared in productive rearrangements about 90% or about 30% of the time, broadly matching IMGT annotations. A later genetic analysis reported fewer N-insertions in productive TCRs among donors in an Asian-associated ancestry cluster than the roughly 720-donor mean. The presence/absence analyses assumed that sequencing depth was roughly uniform across donors, and that assumption may not be true. The study gave a list of about 150 TCR beta chains associated with cytomegalovirus. A later analysis reported that several top co-occurrence clusters appeared linked to parvovirus B19, influenza, CMV and Epstein-Barr virus. HLA typing was unavailable for some donors at each locus, so association tests used only the typed subset. Across donors, most TCR sequences were observed very rarely, whereas some public TCRs were present in many individuals. This cohort had only TCR beta chains sequenced, and the lack of alpha or paired-chain data limited which features could be detected. According to a later analysis, most CMV-associated TCR beta chains appeared to be HLA-restricted, and the HLA associations seemed to be driven largely by CMV exposure. Linkage disequilibrium might explain the correlated functional status among segregating V segments, but an unknown experimental factor could not be excluded. Strong co-occurrence of HLA alleles, especially DR and DQ, made assigning TCR associations to individual alleles difficult. For the cohort, immune exposure information was limited to CMV serostatus. According to the authors, the approach could potentially be generalized to other disease states and immunological phenotypes.

In total, roughly 670 healthy bone marrow donors made up the cohort. At the time of sampling, every cohort member was nominally healthy, though immune exposures that went unrecorded were likely present. Of the approximately 670 cohort members, roughly 300 had positive CMV serostatus and 350 to 450 had negative CMV serostatus, and CMV serostatus was not recorded for the donor. Each donor provided a peripheral blood sample, and peripheral blood mononuclear cells were used for TCR beta sequencing. The Qiagen DNeasy Blood Extraction Kit was used to extract genomic DNA from the blood cell samples. The library was made by the immunoSEQ multiplex PCR assay. For the multiplex PCR, a mixture combining 60 forward primers for TCR Vbeta segments and 13 reverse primers for TCR Jbeta segments was used. Amplification of the CDR3 region of rearranged TCR beta genes was performed with a multiplex PCR assay on genomic DNA. On the Illumina HiSeq System, the amplified TCR beta libraries were sequenced as 87-base-pair reads. Under the source paper's analysis protocol: In a later analysis, 80 million or so unique TCR beta chains were counted across the roughly 670 repertoires, and roughly 10 million of these chains were shared by at least two donors. Raw reads were error-corrected and collapsed into unique sequences by a nearest-neighbor algorithm in which closely related sequences were merged to remove PCR and sequencing errors. V, D and J gene segments were assigned by aligning CDR3 sequences to IMGT reference sequences. For a sequence to be retained, a match of at least six nucleotides was required to both a V gene segment and a J gene segment. Rearrangements were called productive when the CDR3 lacked stop codons and stayed in frame with V and J; all others were non-productive. Following IMGT convention, CDR3 was defined as the stretch from the second conserved V-encoded cysteine up to the conserved J-encoded phenylalanine. Sequences without an unambiguous match to a single V gene segment were excluded from the earlier analysis of a few hundred of the donors. An earlier analysis of a few hundred of the donors classified V segments as functional when productive rearrangements were above 56.7% and as segregating when the standard deviation between donors was above 5%. To diagnose cytomegalovirus status from the catalog of TCR beta chain sequences, a statistical classification framework was built. A later analysis assigned V and J genes by comparing TCR nucleotide sequences with IMGT/GENE-DB human TR gene sequences. The TCRdist pipeline was used in a later analysis to assign CDR3 sequences and most-parsimonious VDJ recombination scenarios. In a later analysis, each TCR beta chain was defined by its CDR3 amino acid sequence together with its V-gene family, and reads without a unique V-gene family were excluded. To address suspected cross-contamination and a sequencing artifact, a later analysis removed 592 highly shared, low-generation-probability nucleotide sequences. For each public chain, a later analysis derived a clonal expansion index from normalized ranks of inferred template counts within each repertoire. In a later analysis, generation probabilities were computed using a VDJ recombination model fitted to out-of-frame rearrangements, and the results were checked against IGoR. A later analysis scored TCR-TCR, TCR-HLA and TCR-CMV co-occurrence with hypergeometric tests, applying a repertoire-size bias correction to TCR pairs. To estimate false discovery rates, a later analysis permuted the HLA or CMV assignments 20 times. In a later analysis, co-occurring TCRs were grouped using DBSCAN, and TCRdist sequence similarity was added for clustering within HLA-allele-positive subsets. Repertoires with fewer than 30,000 or more than 120,000 public chains were left out of co-occurrence clustering, as were four to six repertoires with anomalous nucleotide sharing. TCRdb took this table from immuneACCESS and kept in-frame rearrangements with V and J called. Such tables lack part of the clones; where checked against another copy, unresolved V genes explain under half of the gap, and the rest is unexplained. Clone size and V and J calls were adopted from that table, with D and trimming inferred from the DNA. The sample yields some 98,000 clones; 70% to 85% were counted once. The ten largest make up under 13% of the sample.

Worth noting for this clone: The target of this receptor is not known. No qualities accompany the bases; no much larger clone lies one base away.

Trimming leaves V shorter by 8 bases and J shorter by 7 bases, with the junction holding 1 base beyond the gene matches. Via the germline V gene, CDR1 is MDHEN and CDR2 SYDVKM. The cysteine opens and the phenylalanine closes a CDR3 of 12 amino acids. Just the 36-base CDR3 DNA is kept, in frame starting at base 1. This receptor was obtained from a human donor in good health. The receptor chain draws on TRBV28 and TRBJ1-4, with 10 central nucleotides matching TRBD1. The sample was PBMCs. The CDR3 here reads CASGTGVEKLFF. The DNA sequence follows: TGTGCCAGCGGGACAGGGGTTGAAAAACTGTTTTTT.